The rows below give T cell receptor beta chains drawn from one sample of a study of blood T cell repertoires in COVID-19. The assay was immunoSEQ multiplex PCR, and TCRdb's table has in-frame clones only and misses some. The table has 75,000 to 95,000 clones, approximately 70% seen once; the top ten hold approximately 23%. Specimen: peripheral blood. The receptors shown here come from a woman in her sixties or seventies in a cohort sampled during active or convalescent COVID-19. Both conserved end residues are part of each CDR3. The order of the fields is V gene, clone size, D gene, J gene, CDR3 protein, CDR3 DNA. D genes are given only for firm matches. Clone size is stated in some rows and not others, as once, few, many or a class when expanded.

>TRBV5-6|-|-|TRBJ2-3
CASSFVGADTQYF
TGTGCCAGCAGCTTCGTAGGGGCAGATACGCAGTATTTT
>TRBV5-4|once|TRBD2|TRBJ2-4
CASSPGLAGKNIQYF
TGTGCCAGCAGTCCAGGACTAGCGGGTAAAAACATTCAGTACTTC
>TRBV3-1/TRBV3-2|-|TRBD2|TRBJ2-3
CATSNRLAGSTDTQYF
TGTGCCACCAGCAACCGACTAGCGGGGAGCACAGATACGCAGTATTTT
>TRBV7-2|-|-|TRBJ1-1
CASSAAGVGTEAFF
TGTGCCAGCAGCGCCGCAGGGGTCGGCACTGAAGCTTTCTTT
>TRBV2|-|-|TRBJ2-2
CASSEGGGANTGELFF
TGTGCCAGCAGTGAAGGTGGGGGCGCAAACACCGGGGAGCTGTTTTTT
>TRBV6-6|few|TRBD2|TRBJ2-5
CASRSGGVSETQYF
TGTGCCAGCCGTAGCGGGGGGGTTTCGGAGACCCAGTACTTC
>TRBV11-2|-|-|TRBJ1-2
CASSLDRGAGYTF
TGTGCCAGCAGCTTAGATCGAGGCGCTGGCTACACCTTC
>TRBV12-3/TRBV12-4|few|-|TRBJ2-3
CASSHSTDTQYF
TGTGCCAGCAGCCATAGCACAGATACGCAGTATTTT
>TRBV4-1|-|TRBD2|TRBJ2-7
CASSQVAGGRYEQYF
TGCGCCAGCAGCCAAGTGGCGGGGGGGCGGTACGAGCAGTACTTC
>TRBV4-3|-|TRBD1|TRBJ1-6
CASSPRDSSGSPLHF
TGCGCCAGCAGCCCGCGGGACAGTTCTGGGTCACCCCTCCACTTT
>TRBV10-2|-|-|TRBJ1-6
CAITGDPLHF
TGCGCCATCACGGGGGACCCCCTCCACTTT
>TRBV29-1|-|TRBD1|TRBJ1-2
CSVRTPWTGDGGGYTF
TGCAGCGTTCGAACCCCCTGGACAGGGGATGGTGGTGGCTACACCTTC
>TRBV11-3|-|-|TRBJ1-1
CASSLDRDTMNTEAFF
TGTGCCAGCAGCTTAGACCGGGACACAATGAACACTGAAGCTTTCTTT
>TRBV6-1|-|-|TRBJ1-6
CASSEGTTYNSPLHF
TGTGCCAGCAGTGAGGGGACTACCTATAATTCACCCCTCCACTTT
>TRBV2|-|TRBD1|TRBJ1-3
CASSGSGQLGGNTIYF
TGTGCCAGCAGTGGTTCGGGACAGTTGGGGGGAAACACCATATATTTT
>TRBV5-1|once|-|TRBJ1-3
CASSFGRDTSGNTIYF
TGCGCCAGCAGCTTCGGTCGGGACACATCTGGAAACACCATATATTTT
>TRBV9|many|TRBD1|TRBJ2-5
CASSATFGTGGWETQYF
TGTGCCAGCAGCGCTACGTTCGGGACAGGGGGATGGGAGACCCAGTACTTC
>TRBV5-4|-|-|TRBJ1-2
CASSGGQAYTF
TGTGCCAGCAGCGGGGGACAAGCCTACACCTTC
>TRBV7-9|-|TRBD1|TRBJ2-3
CASYGTGNTDTQYF
TGTGCCAGTTACGGGACAGGGAACACAGATACGCAGTATTTT
>TRBV28|-|-|TRBJ1-1
CASSSWSGGGNTEAFF
TGTGCCAGCAGCTCCTGGAGCGGCGGGGGGAACACTGAAGCTTTCTTT
>TRBV4-1|-|-|TRBJ2-1
CASSPTSLSYNEQFF
TGCGCCAGCAGCCCGACTAGTCTCTCCTACAATGAGCAGTTCTTC
>TRBV7-8|-|-|TRBJ2-4
CASSSTGPGIQNIQYF
TGTGCCAGCAGCTCCACAGGGCCGGGGATACAAAACATTCAGTACTTC
>TRBV12-5|few|-|TRBJ1-5
CASGLVQRRQNHSNQPQHF
TGTGCTAGTGGTTTGGTACAACGTAGACAGAACCATAGCAATCAGCCCCAGCATTTT
>TRBV7-8|-|TRBD1|TRBJ2-7
CASTARDRAYEQYF
TGTGCCAGCACGGCTCGGGACAGGGCGTACGAGCAGTACTTC